Presented here are 26 T cell receptor beta chains from one specimen sequenced in a study of shared clonotypes between healthy human individuals. Clones were read by immunoSEQ multiplex PCR, and TCRdb kept only the in-frame ones, dropping some. This table holds a few million clones, 85% to 95% found once. The specimen was naive CD4+ T cells sorted from blood. Subset meaning: CD45RA+ positively selected. These receptor sequences come from a man aged 18-30 years in good health.

The chain couples TRBV5-1 to TRBJ2-1, with D perhaps TRBD1 or TRBD2 (5 bases each). Trimming pared 0 bases from V and 7 bases from J, leaving 14 bases between. CDR3 length: 15 amino acids. Germline V gene sequence: CDR1 SGHRS, CDR2 YFSETQ. The CDR3 DNA reads as TGCGCCAGCAGCTTGGCCGGGACCACTAAAAATGAGCAGTTCTTC. Encoded protein: CASSLAGTTKNEQFF.

The rearrangement links TRBV18 to TRBJ2-7, with D possibly being TRBD2 (7 bases). This CDR3 region has 14 residues. The V gene lost 6 bases and the J gene lost 2 bases, with 14 bases spanning the gap. Looked up from germline, CDR1 is KGHSH and CDR2 is LQKENI. DNA of the CDR3: TGTGCCAGCTCCCTTCAGCGGGACACCTACGAGCAGTACTTC. Translation: CASSLQRDTYEQYF.

The chain carries TRBV30 and TRBJ2-7, with D possibly TRBD2 on 5 matching bases. The CDR3 sequence is 13 residues long. V was cut by 0 bases and J by 9 bases, with 15 bases left in between. CDR1 and CDR2 from the germline V gene are GTSNPN and SVGIG (reference sequence). The DNA of the CDR3 is TGTGCCTGGAGTGTATCTCGGGATTCGGCGCAGTACTTC. Translating gives CAWSVSRDSAQYF.

This clone was recorded once. The chain uses TRBV9 and TRBJ1-1; 8 bases map to TRBD1. V shed 0 bases and J 2 bases; nucleotides not matched to a gene: 3. This CDR3 spans 15 amino acids. The germline gives CDR1 SGDLS, CDR2 YYNGEE. CDR3 sequence: CASSVGTGINTEAFF. CDR3 nucleotide sequence: TGTGCCAGCAGCGTAGGGACAGGGATCAACACTGAAGCTTTCTTT.

The chain joins TRBV7-2 to TRBJ2-2; 10 bases are a match to TRBD2. Per germline, CDR1 SGHTA and CDR2 FQGNSA. The V gene end was trimmed by 5 bases and the J gene end by 6 bases; junction bases not matched to a gene: 15. The CDR3 runs to 18 residues. Here the CDR3 reads CASSPVGTSVLYAGELFF. DNA of the CDR3: TGTGCCAGCAGCCCTGTGGGGACTAGCGTCTTGTATGCCGGGGAGCTGTTTTTT.

The chain links TRBV5-1 to TRBJ2-6; 7 bases line up with TRBD1. Germline trimming cut 1 base from V and 0 bases from J; bases unmatched to any gene: 10. Germline V CDR1 and CDR2: SGHRS, YFSETQ. This CDR3 spans 19 amino acids. The CDR3 DNA reads TGCGCCAGCAGCTTGACGCCGGGACAGCTGAACTCTGGGGCCAACGTCCTGACTTTC. Translation gives CASSLTPGQLNSGANVLTF.

V usage is TRBV27 and J usage is TRBJ2-7; 8 bases match TRBD1. The J segment lost 2 bases and the V segment lost 3 bases, leaving 9 bases of the junction unmatched. Germline values: CDR1 MNHEY, CDR2 SMNVEV (reference sequence). CDR3 length equals 16 residues. CDR3 in DNA: TGTGCCAGCAGTTTCTACCAGGGGGCACGCCCCTACGAGCAGTACTTC. It specifies CASSFYQGARPYEQYF.

The rearrangement joins TRBV5-1 to TRBJ2-2; D not resolved. This CDR3 comprises 14 residues. Trimming pared 0 bases from V and 6 bases from J, leaving 9 bases between. Germline V gene lookup returns CDR1 SGHRS and CDR2 YFSETQ. CDR3 bases: TGCGCCAGCAGCTTGGGGATGTCCCCCGGGGAGCTGTTTTTT. Encoded protein: CASSLGMSPGELFF. Combining the CDR3 with reference TRBV5-1 and TRBJ2-2 gives the whole variable domain KAGVTQTPRYLIKTRGQQVTLSCSPISGHRSVSWYQQTPGQGLQFLFEYFSETQRNKGNFPGRFSGRQFSNSRSEMNVSTLELGDSALYLCASSLGMSPGELFFGEGSRLTVL.

This clone was counted a few times. This chain links TRBV6-1 with TRBJ1-5, with no clear D. The CDR3 runs 14 residues. CDR1 MNHNS and CDR2 SASEGT come from the germline V gene. V dropped 6 bases and J dropped 5 bases, with 14 bases sitting between them. The CDR3 DNA reads TGTGCCAGCAGAGGCCCTTCAAACTATCAGCCCCAGCATTTT. Translated, it gives CASRGPSNYQPQHF.

The chain combines TRBV4-1 with TRBJ2-1; 7 bases fit TRBD1. In germline, CDR1 is MGHRA, CDR2 YSYEKL. V trimming: 4 bases; J trimming: 1 base; junction bases outside the gene matches: 16. The CDR3 has 19 amino acids. This CDR3 is CASSRELTDRALSYNEQFF. CDR3 in DNA: TGCGCCAGCAGCCGCGAATTAACCGACAGGGCATTGTCCTACAATGAGCAGTTCTTC.

The chain links TRBV6-5 to TRBJ1-1; the D gene is possibly TRBD1 (6 bases). The CDR3 consists of 14 residues. Germline V lookup: CDR1 MNHEY, CDR2 SVGAGI. V was clipped by 5 bases and J by 1 base, with 11 bases between them. The CDR3 spells CASSLQGANTEAFF. In DNA form, the CDR3 reads TGTGCCAGCAGTCTACAGGGAGCGAACACTGAAGCTTTCTTT.

The chain combines TRBV4-1 with TRBJ2-7; TRBD1 might be the D (6 bases). Per germline, CDR1 MGHRA and CDR2 YSYEKL. Trimming took off 0 bases at V and 5 bases at J, with 14 bases between the two ends. CDR3 length equals 15 residues. The CDR3 coding sequence is TGCGCCAGCAGCCAAGATGATGGCAGGGGAAACGAGCAGTACTTC. Its protein product is CASSQDDGRGNEQYF.

This clone was observed a single time. One end of the junction fails to match germline, which may point to a read error. J is TRBJ2-4 and V is TRBV19; 7 bases line up with TRBD2. The CDR3 contains 13 residues. Germline V gene lookup returns CDR1 LNHDA and CDR2 SQIVND (reference sequence). The DNA for the CDR3 is TGTGCCAGCAGTAGACTAGCCTCAAACATTCAGTACTTC. It codes for CASSRLASNIQYF.

This clone was counted only a few times. The genes are TRBV2 and TRBJ1-6; D uncertain. This CDR3 contains 14 residues. V lost 6 bases to trimming and J lost 6 bases, with 12 bases between them. In germline, CDR1 is SNHLY, CDR2 FYNNEI. This CDR3 is CASRPGRINSPLHF. CDR3 DNA sequence: TGTGCCAGCAGACCCGGACGGATTAATTCACCCCTCCACTTT.

This chain connects TRBV30 to TRBJ2-3; no firm D call. Germline loops: CDR1 GTSNPN, CDR2 SVGIG (reference sequence). Trimming shortened V by 3 bases and J by 7 bases, and 11 bases separated the two germline ends. The CDR3 covers 12 residues. CDR3 loop: CAWRVAQNTQYF. CDR3 nucleotide sequence: TGTGCCTGGAGGGTGGCCCAAAATACGCAGTATTTT.

CDR3 in amino acids: CASSLRSVGDTGELFF. The CDR3 DNA sequence: TGTGCCAGCAGCTTAAGATCCGTGGGGGACACCGGGGAGCTGTTTTTT. The gene calls are TRBV7-3 and TRBJ2-2; D is perhaps TRBD1 or TRBD2 (5 bases each). The V gene lost 1 base and the J gene lost 3 bases, with 12 bases spanning the gap. The CDR3 has 16 residues. CDR1 is SGHTA, CDR2 FQGTGA, per germline.

This sequence joins TRBV5-1 and TRBJ2-5; 15 nucleotides agree with TRBD2. The CDR3 is 17 residues long. V shed 4 bases, J shed 4 bases, and the junction held 8 bases outside the gene matches. The germline V gene encodes CDR1 SGHRS and CDR2 YFSETQ. CDR3 protein: CASSRSGLAGGIETQYF. The CDR3 DNA reads TGCGCCAGCAGCCGCTCGGGACTAGCGGGAGGAATAGAGACCCAGTACTTC.

V gene TRBV5-1 combines with J gene TRBJ1-4, with D unresolved. This CDR3 spans 15 amino acids. With 0 bases removed from V and 2 bases from J, the gap between germline ends came to 8 bases. The germline V gene encodes CDR1 SGHRS and CDR2 YFSETQ. The CDR3 nucleotides read TGCGCCAGCAGCTTGGGCGGGTACACTAATGAAAAACTGTTTTTT. This gives the protein CASSLGGYTNEKLFF.

On this clone: The sample contains more than one DNA sequence encoding this CDR3. The chain recombines TRBV7-9 with TRBJ2-3; possible D gene TRBD2, 6 bases. There are 15 residues in the CDR3. Germline V gene lookup returns CDR1 SEHNR and CDR2 FQNEAQ (reference sequence). The ends were cut back, 0 bases at V and 0 bases at J, with 7 bases in the middle. CDR3: CASSLAAGSTDTQYF. As DNA, the CDR3 is TGTGCCAGCAGCTTAGCGGCGGGAAGCACAGATACGCAGTATTTT.

This sequence joins TRBV18 and TRBJ2-7; no reliable D call. The V gene's germline CDR1 is KGHSH and CDR2 LQKENI. This CDR3 has 14 amino acids. Deletions cut 3 bases from V and 4 bases from J, with 13 bases between. The CDR3 sequence is CASSPPTNPYEQYF. In DNA, the CDR3 is TGTGCCAGCTCACCGCCGACAAATCCGTACGAGCAGTACTTC.

The chain links TRBV7-2 to TRBJ1-2; D remains ambiguous. Trimming cost V 8 bases and J 6 bases, with 16 bases left between them. Germline CDR1 SGHTA, CDR2 FQGNSA. CDR3 size: 13 residues. CDR3 sequence: CASSSGLMDGYTF. DNA for the CDR3: TGTGCCAGCTCATCAGGTTTAATGGATGGCTACACCTTC.

In regard to this clone: At one of its ends the junction is not consistent with the germline gene, which may arise from a read error. The V call is TRBV7-7, the J call TRBJ2-6, with 12 nucleotides matching TRBD1. The CDR3 covers 20 residues. Germline V gene sequence: CDR1 SSHAT, CDR2 FNYEAQ (reference sequence). CDR3 amino acids: CASSPIPGTGGASGANVLTF. DNA of the CDR3: TGTGCTAGCAGCCCAATCCCCGGGACAGGGGGCGCGTCTGGGGCCAACGTCCTGACTTTC.

Only a few counts were recorded for this clone. The rearrangement uses TRBV5-6 and TRBJ1-2, with 8 bases lining up with TRBD1. Trimming cost V 6 bases and J 7 bases; bases outside gene matches: 11. This CDR3 has 14 amino acids. CDR1 is SGHDT, CDR2 YYEEEE, per germline. CDR3 amino acids: CASMLDRAVGGYTF. The CDR3 DNA reads TGTGCCAGCATGCTGGACAGGGCTGTCGGTGGCTACACCTTC.

The chain combines TRBV7-2 with TRBJ2-3; D uncertain. The CDR3 is 16 amino acids. V lost 5 bases to trimming and J lost 0 bases, with 15 bases between them. Germline CDR1 and CDR2: SGHTA and FQGNSA. This CDR3 reads CASSPPGVRSTDTQYF. CDR3 sequence (DNA): TGTGCCAGCAGCCCCCCAGGCGTTAGGAGCACAGATACGCAGTATTTT.

This clone turned up a few times. This chain links TRBV30 with TRBJ1-1, with D hard to call. Germline CDR1 is GTSNPN and CDR2 is SVGIG (reference sequence). CDR3 length equals 10 residues. V shed 6 bases and J shed 7 bases, with 9 bases lying between them. This chain's CDR3 is CACGNLEAFF. The CDR3 nucleotides read TGTGCCTGTGGCAACCTTGAAGCTTTCTTT.

This sequence joins TRBV27 and TRBJ2-7; 7 nucleotides align to TRBD1. CDR1 and CDR2 from the germline V gene are MNHEY and SMNVEV (reference sequence). This CDR3 spans 17 amino acids. J gave up 0 bases and V 4 bases, and 12 bases lay outside the gene matches. CDR3 DNA: TGTGCCAGCAGTTCCCCTTTGAGGACAGGTAGCTCCTACGAGCAGTACTTC. Protein sequence: CASSSPLRTGSSYEQYF.